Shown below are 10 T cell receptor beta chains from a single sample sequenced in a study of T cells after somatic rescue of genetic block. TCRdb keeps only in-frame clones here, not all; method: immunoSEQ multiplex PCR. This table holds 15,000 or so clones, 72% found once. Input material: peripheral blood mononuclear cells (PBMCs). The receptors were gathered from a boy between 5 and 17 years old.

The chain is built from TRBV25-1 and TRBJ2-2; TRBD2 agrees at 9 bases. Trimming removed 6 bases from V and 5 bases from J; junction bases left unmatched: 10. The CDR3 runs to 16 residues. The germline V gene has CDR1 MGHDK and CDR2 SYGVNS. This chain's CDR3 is CASRSKGTSQTGELFF. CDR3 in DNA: TGTGCCAGCAGAAGCAAAGGGACTAGCCAAACCGGGGAGCTGTTTTTT.

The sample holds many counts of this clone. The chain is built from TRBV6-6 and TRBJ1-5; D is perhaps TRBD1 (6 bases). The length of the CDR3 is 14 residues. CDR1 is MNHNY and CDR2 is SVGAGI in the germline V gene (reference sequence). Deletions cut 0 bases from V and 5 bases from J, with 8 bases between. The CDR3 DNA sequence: TGTGCCAGCAGTTACTCGGACAGACATCAGCCCCAGCATTTT. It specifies CASSYSDRHQPQHF.

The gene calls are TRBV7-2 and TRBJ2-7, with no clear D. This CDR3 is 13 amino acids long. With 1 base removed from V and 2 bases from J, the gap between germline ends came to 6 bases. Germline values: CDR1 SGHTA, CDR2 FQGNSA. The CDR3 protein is CASSLVAAYEQYF. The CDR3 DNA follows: TGTGCCAGCAGCTTAGTCGCGGCCTACGAGCAGTACTTC.

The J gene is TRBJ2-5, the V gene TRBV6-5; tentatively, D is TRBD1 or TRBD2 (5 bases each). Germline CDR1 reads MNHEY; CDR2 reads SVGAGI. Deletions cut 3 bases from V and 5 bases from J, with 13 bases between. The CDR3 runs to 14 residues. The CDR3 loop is CASSYWVGEETQYF. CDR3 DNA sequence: TGTGCCAGCAGTTATTGGGTGGGGGAGGAGACCCAGTACTTC.

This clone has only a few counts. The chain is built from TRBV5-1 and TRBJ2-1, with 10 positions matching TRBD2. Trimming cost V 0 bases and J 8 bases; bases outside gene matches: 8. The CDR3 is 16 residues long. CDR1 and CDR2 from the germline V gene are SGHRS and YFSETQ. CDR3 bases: TGCGCCAGCAGCTTGGTCCTAGCGGGGGCCTGGGATGAGCAGTTCTTC. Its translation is CASSLVLAGAWDEQFF.

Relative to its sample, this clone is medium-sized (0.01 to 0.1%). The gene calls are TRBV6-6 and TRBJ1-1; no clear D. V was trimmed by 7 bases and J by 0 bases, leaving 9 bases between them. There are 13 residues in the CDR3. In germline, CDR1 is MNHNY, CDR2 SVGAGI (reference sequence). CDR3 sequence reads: CASTDGMNTEAFF. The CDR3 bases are TGTGCCAGCACGGACGGGATGAACACTGAAGCTTTCTTT.

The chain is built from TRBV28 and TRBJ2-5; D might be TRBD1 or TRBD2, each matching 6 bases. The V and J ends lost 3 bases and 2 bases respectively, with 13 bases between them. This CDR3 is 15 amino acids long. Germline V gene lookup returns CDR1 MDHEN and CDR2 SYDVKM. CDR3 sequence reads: CASSLPGGVQETQYF. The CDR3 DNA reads TGTGCCAGCAGTTTGCCCGGGGGCGTACAAGAGACCCAGTACTTC.

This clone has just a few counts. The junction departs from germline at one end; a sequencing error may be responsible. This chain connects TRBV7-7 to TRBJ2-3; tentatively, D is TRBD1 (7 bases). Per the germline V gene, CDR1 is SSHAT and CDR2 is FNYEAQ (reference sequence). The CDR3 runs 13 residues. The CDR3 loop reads CASSPGGPDTQYF. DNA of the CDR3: TGTGCTAGCAGCCCAGGGGGGCCCGATACGCAGTATTTT.

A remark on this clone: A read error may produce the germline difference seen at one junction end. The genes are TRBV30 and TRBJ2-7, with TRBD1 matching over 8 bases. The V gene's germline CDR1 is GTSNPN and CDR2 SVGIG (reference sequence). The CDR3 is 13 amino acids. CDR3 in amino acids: CAWSGSARGQADF. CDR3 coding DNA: TGTGCCTGGAGTGGCTCCGCTCGGGGACAGGCGGACTTC.

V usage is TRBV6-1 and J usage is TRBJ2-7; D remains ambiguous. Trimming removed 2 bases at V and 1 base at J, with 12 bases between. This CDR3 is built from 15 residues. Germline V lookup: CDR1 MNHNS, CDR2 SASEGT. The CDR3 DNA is TGTGCCAGCAGTGAATCGGGCTTTCTTTCCTACGAGCAGTACTTC. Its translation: CASSESGFLSYEQYF.